These 9 T cell receptor beta chains were all obtained from the same sample, sequenced in a study of shared clonotypes between healthy human individuals. Measured with immunoSEQ multiplex PCR; TCRdb has only the in-frame clones, and not every one. The sample includes about 2 million clones, approximately 94% of them seen just once. Positively selected for CCR7, the CD45RO-negative cells used as naive CD8 cells excluded terminally differentiated effector memory CD45RA+ cells. Sequenced input: naive CD8+ T cells sorted from blood. The receptors were sampled from a man aged 18 to 30 in good health.

The chain joins TRBV9 to TRBJ1-6; the D is unclear. This CDR3 comprises 18 residues. Trimming removed 0 bases from V and 7 bases from J, with 20 bases in between. From germline, CDR1 is SGDLS and CDR2 YYNGEE. CDR3 amino acids: CASSVEDAVGYQNSPLHF. The CDR3 DNA follows: TGTGCCAGCAGCGTAGAGGATGCAGTCGGCTATCAAAATTCACCCCTCCACTTT.

The J gene is TRBJ2-6, the V gene TRBV29-1; no reliable D call. Trimming took 2 bases from V and 0 from J, leaving 5 bases between them. The CDR3 is 14 residues long. Germline lookup yields CDR1 SQVTM and CDR2 ANQGSEA. The CDR3 coding sequence is TGCAGCGTTGAAAGTCCCTCTGGGGCCAACGTCCTGACTTTC. Translating gives CSVESPSGANVLTF.

The chain has TRBV4-1 and TRBJ2-3; 7 bases agree with TRBD2. Germline V gene sequence: CDR1 MGHRA, CDR2 YSYEKL. Trimming removed 1 base from V and 2 bases from J; junction bases left unmatched: 6. CDR3 size: 16 residues. The CDR3 region has the DNA TGCGCCAGCAGCCAAGGGGAGGGTTTCCTCACAGATACGCAGTATTTT. This encodes CASSQGEGFLTDTQYF.

The V gene is TRBV5-6, the J gene TRBJ2-3; possibly TRBD1 or TRBD2 for D (5 bases each). V was trimmed by 6 bases and J by 2 bases, leaving 16 bases between them. This CDR3 is built from 15 residues. Germline assignment: CDR1 SGHDT and CDR2 YYEEEE. In DNA, the CDR3 is TGTGCCAGCAAGCTGGGCTGGGGGTCCACAGATACGCAGTATTTT. It encodes CASKLGWGSTDTQYF. The whole variable domain, remainder taken from reference TRBV5-6 and TRBJ2-3, is DAGVTQSPTHLIKTRGQQVTLRCSPKSGHDTVSWYQQALGQGPQFIFQYYEEEERQRGNFPDRFSGHQFPNYSSELNVNALLLGDSALYLCASKLGWGSTDTQYFGPGTRLTVL.

The chain links TRBV9 to TRBJ2-7; D is uncertain. Germline V CDR1 and CDR2: SGDLS, YYNGEE. Trimming pared 0 bases from V and 4 bases from J, leaving 8 bases between. The CDR3 runs 13 residues. CDR3 protein: CASSVDLGYEQYF. The CDR3 nucleotides read TGTGCCAGCAGCGTAGATTTAGGATACGAGCAGTACTTC.

The chain combines TRBV6-1 with TRBJ2-3; the D gene is possibly TRBD1 (5 bases). The CDR3 runs to 16 residues. Germline lookup yields CDR1 MNHNS and CDR2 SASEGT. V dropped 1 base and J dropped 2 bases, with 13 bases sitting between them. CDR3 protein: CASSEDLAGPTDTQYF. CDR3 sequence (DNA): TGTGCCAGCAGTGAAGACTTAGCAGGGCCCACAGATACGCAGTATTTT.

This clone was counted a single time. This rearrangement joins TRBV5-1 to TRBJ1-5; D ambiguous. Germline V gene data show CDR1 as SGHRS and CDR2 as YFSETQ. V dropped 3 bases and J dropped 7 bases, with 14 bases sitting between them. The CDR3 is made up of 14 amino acids. This CDR3 is CASSSGHPDQPQHF. The CDR3 DNA reads as TGCGCCAGCAGCTCCGGGCATCCGGACCAGCCCCAGCATTTT.

The chain joins TRBV19 to TRBJ2-7, with a weak D call TRBD1 (6 bases). Deletions cut 5 bases from V and 2 bases from J, with 13 bases between. Germline CDR1 reads LNHDA; CDR2 reads SQIVND (reference sequence). The CDR3 extends over 14 amino acids. The CDR3 loop reads CASSSAGVAYEQYF. CDR3 coding DNA: TGTGCCAGTAGTTCGGCAGGGGTTGCCTACGAGCAGTACTTC.

The V gene is TRBV5-6, the J gene TRBJ1-1, with D unresolved. Trimming took 4 bases from V and 1 from J, leaving 11 bases between them. This CDR3 has 14 residues. Looked up from germline, CDR1 is SGHDT and CDR2 is YYEEEE. DNA of the CDR3: TGTGCCAGCAGCCAACCATGGGGGAACACTGAAGCTTTCTTT. It specifies CASSQPWGNTEAFF.